This TCR beta chain stems from a study of control samples from healthy donors and cancer patients. The table came from immunoSEQ multiplex PCR; TCRdb's copy has only in-frame clones and leaves some out. The profile shows tens of thousands of clones, approximately 89% of them singletons. This clone appeared a single time. Trimming at V came to 3 bases and at J to 5 bases, leaving 6 bases not matched to a gene. Looked up from germline, CDR1 is DFQATT and CDR2 is SNEGSKA (reference sequence). The CDR3 consists of 14 residues. V is TRBV20-1 and J is TRBJ1-1, with 10 bases lining up with TRBD1. This TCR was sampled from a woman aged 50 to 60 with head and neck cancer. The sequencing sample was made of PBMCs. As DNA, the CDR3 is TGCAGTGCTAGTCCCGGGACAGGGGCTACTGAAGCTTTCTTT. This encodes CSASPGTGATEAFF.